This T cell receptor beta chain was documented in a study of cytomegalovirus exposure and HLA in healthy donors. This clone was seen only a few times. Repertoires were generated with immunoSEQ multiplex PCR, while TCRdb's copy carries only in-frame clones and drops some. Of 250,000 to 300,000 clones in the sample, roughly 89% were seen once. This CDR3 region has 12 residues. Trimming pared 5 bases from V and 5 bases from J, leaving 9 bases between. Looked up from germline, CDR1 is SGHVS and CDR2 is FNYEAQ. This receptor was identified in a woman aged 18-29 years in good health and CMV-seronegative. The sample consisted of PBMCs. The chain couples TRBV7-6 to TRBJ1-1; D may be TRBD1 (5 bases). CDR3 DNA sequence: TGTGCCAGCAGCCCCGGGGGGACTGAAGCTTTCTTT. As protein: CASSPGGTEAFF.